This T cell receptor beta chain is drawn from a study of CD8+CD57+ T cells in acquired aplastic anemia. In its sample, this clonotype was seen a few times. Its antigen is unidentified. Points from the study as a whole: Researchers report that approximately 28 CD8+ CDR3 sequences appeared in both patients and controls. For CD8+ Simpson's diversity, patients and controls showed no significant difference.

Germline V lookup: CDR1 MRHNA, CDR2 SNTAGT. The CDR3 has 14 amino acids. After removal of 6 bases from V and 5 bases from J, the junction contained 6 bases not matched to a gene. Using genomic DNA as the template, TCR beta VDJ and CDR3 profiling was carried out. TCRdb recomputed calls from the reads with MiXCR, one row per CDR3 protein. This repertoire shows more than 250,000 distinct CDR3 sequences, 56% found once; its top ten account for 7.5% to 9%. J is TRBJ1-2 and V is TRBV6-4; TRBD1 matches 10 bases. What was sequenced was sorted CD4+, CD8+, or CD8+CD57+ T cells (not recorded which) from PBMCs. The sequence was collected from a human donor with severe aplastic anemia or a healthy control (not recorded which). The CDR3 DNA sequence: TGTGCCAGCAGCCCGGGACAGGGGAGGTATGGCTACACCTTC. This codes for CASSPGQGRYGYTF.